These 3 T cell receptor beta chains were all obtained from the same sample, sequenced in a study of cytomegalovirus exposure and HLA in healthy donors (dated by TCRdb to the late 2010s). The library was built by means of the immunoSEQ multiplex PCR assay. For the multiplex PCR, a mixture combining 60 forward primers for TCR Vbeta segments and 13 reverse primers for TCR Jbeta segments was used. TCRdb took over this immuneACCESS table, retaining in-frame rearrangements with V and J assigned. Such tables are incomplete; in checked studies, under half of the missing clones stem from an unresolved V gene, and the remainder is unexplained. The sample records some 150,000 clones, about three quarters of which are singletons. The ten largest clones represent approximately 4% of the sample. The specimen sequenced was PBMCs. Every receptor here comes from a man between 18 and 35 years old in good health and CMV-seronegative.

In nucleotides, the CDR3 is TGTGCCAGCAGCCAATCGGGACTAGCCTACGAGCAGTACTTC. It encodes CASSQSGLAYEQYF. V gene TRBV4-2 combines with J gene TRBJ2-7; 8 bases fit TRBD2. The CDR3 spans 14 residues. The V and J ends lost 2 bases and 2 bases, in that order; junction bases with no gene match: 2. CDR1 LGHNA and CDR2 YNFKEQ come from the germline V gene.

V and J are TRBV5-4 and TRBJ2-2, with unresolved D. The V end was cut by 0 bases, the J end by 1 base, with 4 bases between. This CDR3 has 14 amino acids. Germline CDR1 is SGHNT and CDR2 is YYREEE (reference sequence). The CDR3 sequence: CASSLAGNTGELFF. CDR3 DNA sequence: TGTGCCAGCAGCTTGGCGGGGAACACCGGGGAGCTGTTTTTT. The full variable domain, its missing parts supplied by reference TRBV5-4 and TRBJ2-2, is ETGVTQSPTHLIKTRGQQVTLRCSSQSGHNTVSWYQQALGQGPQFIFQYYREEENGRGNFPPRFSGLQFPNYSSELNVNALELDDSALYLCASSLAGNTGELFFGEGSRLTVL.

CDR3 coding DNA: TGTGCCAGCAGCTCCATAGCCTGGGGACAGAATTATGGCTACACCTTC. Translation: CASSSIAWGQNYGYTF. V gene TRBV11-3 combines with J gene TRBJ1-2; 7 nucleotides match TRBD1. V dropped 4 bases and J dropped 5; count of bases not matched to a gene: 13. Germline lookup yields CDR1 SGHNT and CDR2 YENEEA. The CDR3 runs to 16 residues.